Described below is a single TCR beta chain sequence and its context. The data originate from a study of Ad26.COV2.S vaccination and SARS-CoV-2 variants. Produced via immunoSEQ multiplex PCR; TCRdb's table is partial and in-frame only. The sample includes 350,000 to 450,000 clones, about 92% of them seen just once. This CDR3 is 14 amino acids long. Germline CDR1 reads SQVTM; CDR2 reads ANQGSEA. V was shortened by 0 bases and J by 0 bases, with 8 bases between the two germline ends. The rearrangement links TRBV29-1 to TRBJ1-2; a possible D gene is TRBD1 (5 bases). The sequenced sample was peripheral blood, obtained after recovery from COVID-19. The sequence was collected from a human donor who had recovered from COVID-19. The CDR3 sequence: CSVEDRGANYGYTF. As DNA, the CDR3 is TGCAGCGTTGAAGATCGGGGGGCTAACTATGGCTACACCTTC. The full variable domain, rest sourced from reference TRBV29-1 and TRBJ1-2, is SAVISQKPSRDICQRGTSLTIQCQVDSQVTMMFWYRQQPGQSLTLIATANQGSEATYESGFVIDKFPISRPNLTFSTLTVSNMSPEDSSIYLCSVEDRGANYGYTFGSGTRLTVV.